The sequence of this TCR beta chain was determined in a study of blood T cell repertoires in COVID-19. About the study: Both acute and convalescent COVID-19 samples were obtained from the United States, Italy and Spain. T cells, B-cell-depleted T cells, or PBMCs supplied cDNA or gDNA.

This clone came up once. CDR3 length: 13 amino acids. V was shortened by 4 bases and J by 5 bases, with 10 bases between the two germline ends. Germline V lookup: CDR1 SGHNT, CDR2 YYREEE (reference sequence). Authors' data handling: Amplified reference gene primers provided the basis for estimating nucleated cell counts. Repertoires were generated with immunoSEQ multiplex PCR, while TCRdb's copy carries only in-frame clones and drops some. Clonal size and the V and J genes are those of that table, whereas D and trimming came from the DNA. The sample yields 98,000 or so clones, roughly 89% seen once. The TCR was taken from a human donor in a cohort sampled during active COVID-19. The genes are TRBV5-4 and TRBJ2-1; no clear D. The sample consisted of peripheral blood. Here the CDR3 reads CASSAEVDNEQFF. CDR3 coding DNA: TGTGCCAGCAGCGCCGAGGTGGACAATGAGCAGTTCTTC. The entire variable domain, with the rest obtained from reference TRBV5-4 and TRBJ2-1, is as follows: ETGVTQSPTHLIKTRGQQVTLRCSSQSGHNTVSWYQQALGQGPQFIFQYYREEENGRGNFPPRFSGLQFPNYSSELNVNALELDDSALYLCASSAEVDNEQFFGPGTRLTVL.